Included here is one T cell receptor beta chain sequence, with context. Its antigen is undetermined. The entry originates in a study of identifying expanded T cells in peripheral blood. General study points: About 1.2 clones differed between technical replicates, versus approximately 16 and 20 over time. Variance in clone template counts between two-week samples significantly increased with total template count across all healthy donors.

Collection occurred without any documented infections or immune events in donors. The CDR3 extends over 15 amino acids. The J segment lost 4 bases and the V segment lost 2 bases, leaving 1 base of the junction unmatched. The germline V gene encodes CDR1 SGHTA and CDR2 FQGNSA. Method: immunoSEQ multiplex PCR; TCRdb's copy keeps in-frame clones and lacks some. The profile covers around 76,000 clones, with roughly 90% appearing a single time and more than 2.5% taken by the ten largest. This TCR was recovered from a person between 18 and 70 years old in good health. The specimen was blood. V is TRBV7-2 and J is TRBJ2-1; TRBD2 matches 11 bases. The CDR3 region has the DNA TGTGCCAGCAGCTTATCTAGCGGGGGGTACAATGAGCAGTTCTTC. Translation gives CASSLSSGGYNEQFF.